This T cell receptor (beta chain) was retrieved from a study of high-grade serous ovarian cancer treatment subgroups. At the level of the study: Samples averaged roughly 15,000 reads and around 7,000 unique TCR beta rearrangements. Notes on the study in general: The analyses considered CDR3 and ignored CDR1 and CDR2.

Measured with immunoSEQ multiplex PCR; TCRdb has only the in-frame clones, and not every one. The data hold around 7,300 clones, with about three quarters observed a single time. To note about this clone: No antigen is known for it.

Tumor samples were taken before definitive surgery or chemotherapy. Sequencing was performed on tumor tissue. This sequence was found in a human donor with high-grade serous ovarian cancer.

The CDR3 sequence: CASGLTSEKETQYF. The CDR3 region has the DNA TGTGCTAGTGGTTTAACTAGCGAGAAAGAGACCCAGTACTTC. The J gene is TRBJ2-5, the V gene TRBV12-5; 7 nucleotides match TRBD2. J was trimmed by 3 bases and V by 3 bases; bases with no gene match: 4. Germline lookup yields CDR1 LGHNT and CDR2 FRNRAP. CDR3 length: 14 amino acids.